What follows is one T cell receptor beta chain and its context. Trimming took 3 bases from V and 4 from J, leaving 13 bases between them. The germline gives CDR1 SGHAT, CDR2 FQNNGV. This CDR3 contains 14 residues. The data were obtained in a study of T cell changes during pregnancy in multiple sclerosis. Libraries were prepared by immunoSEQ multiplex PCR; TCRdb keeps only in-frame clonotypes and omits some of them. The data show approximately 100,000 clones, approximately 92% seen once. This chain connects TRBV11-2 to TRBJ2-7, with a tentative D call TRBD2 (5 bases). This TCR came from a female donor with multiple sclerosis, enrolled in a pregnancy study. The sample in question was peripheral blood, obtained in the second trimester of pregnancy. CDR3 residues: CASSFGDSIYEQYF. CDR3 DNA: TGTGCCAGCAGCTTCGGGGATAGTATATACGAGCAGTACTTC.